The next 28 T cell receptor beta chains were all read from a single sample in a study of blood T cell repertoires in COVID-19. Some clones are missing from TCRdb's copy, which holds only in-frame ones; the method was immunoSEQ multiplex PCR. The table lists under 300,000 clones, around 88% of them singletons. Material: peripheral blood. These receptor sequences come from a woman aged 65 to 85 with COVID-19, enrolled during active disease.

This clone was detected once. The rearrangement uses TRBV18 and TRBJ1-1; possibly TRBD1 for D (6 bases). The length of the CDR3 is 16 residues. V lost 4 bases and J 0 bases, leaving 15 bases between the germline ends. Germline CDR1 reads KGHSH; CDR2 reads LQKENI. The CDR3 here is CASSLLMDRVNTEAFF. CDR3 nucleotides: TGTGCCAGCTCACTTTTGATGGACAGAGTGAACACTGAAGCTTTCTTT.

The chain couples TRBV7-2 to TRBJ2-7, with D perhaps matching TRBD2 (6 bases). In germline, CDR1 is SGHTA, CDR2 FQGNSA. The CDR3 runs 15 residues. V was pared by 1 base and J by 4 bases, with 14 bases between. The CDR3 protein is CASSLGWGVVYEQYF. DNA for the CDR3: TGTGCCAGCAGCTTAGGTTGGGGGGTCGTATACGAGCAGTACTTC.

The gene calls are TRBV7-9 and TRBJ2-5, with D unclear. With 1 base removed from V and 5 bases from J, the gap between germline ends came to 11 bases. This CDR3 spans 14 amino acids. Per germline, CDR1 SEHNR and CDR2 FQNEAQ (reference sequence). The chain's CDR3 is CASSLGVARETQYF. The DNA of the CDR3 is TGTGCCAGCAGCTTAGGGGTAGCTCGGGAGACCCAGTACTTC.

This chain joins TRBV24-1 and TRBJ2-5; the D gene is possibly TRBD1 (5 bases). Germline values: CDR1 KGHDR, CDR2 SFDVKD. V dropped 3 bases and J dropped 2 bases, with 12 bases sitting between them. CDR3 size: 15 residues. CDR3 loop: CATSDVRQTQETQYF. The CDR3 nucleotides read TGTGCCACCAGTGATGTAAGACAGACACAAGAGACCCAGTACTTC.

This chain joins TRBV28 and TRBJ1-2; 9 nucleotides align to TRBD1. CDR1 is MDHEN, CDR2 SYDVKM, per germline. V shed 7 bases and J 2 bases; nucleotides not matched to a gene: 8. This CDR3 region has 15 residues. The CDR3 coding sequence is TGTGCCAGCACCTCGAGACAGGGGGGGAACTATGGCTACACCTTC. Translation gives CASTSRQGGNYGYTF.

V usage is TRBV5-1 and J usage is TRBJ2-5, with 9 nucleotides matching TRBD1. Trimming took 0 bases from V and 3 from J; bases not matched to a gene: 6. CDR1 is SGHRS, CDR2 YFSETQ, per germline. The CDR3 consists of 16 residues. The CDR3 loop reads CASSLAQGQGEETQYF. The CDR3 coding sequence is TGCGCCAGCAGCTTGGCCCAGGGACAGGGAGAAGAGACCCAGTACTTC.

This clone was counted once. The chain is built from TRBV6-5 and TRBJ1-4; 9 bases match TRBD1. Germline trimming cut 6 bases from V and 8 bases from J; bases unmatched to any gene: 7. There are 14 residues in the CDR3. Germline V gives CDR1 MNHEY, CDR2 SVGAGI. The CDR3 bases are TGTGCCAGCAGGCTGACAGGGGGTACCGAAAAACTGTTTTTT. Its protein product is CASRLTGGTEKLFF.

The V gene is TRBV5-8, the J gene TRBJ2-1, with 7 bases identical to TRBD2. CDR3 length equals 16 residues. V dropped 1 base and J dropped 5; count of bases not matched to a gene: 9. Germline values: CDR1 SGHTS, CDR2 YDEGEE. The CDR3 coding sequence is TGTGCCAGCAGCTTGAGATCGGGGGGAGGTAACAATGAGCAGTTCTTC. This translates into CASSLRSGGGNNEQFF.

The chain combines TRBV15 with TRBJ1-1; tentative D call: TRBD1 (6 bases). The CDR3 covers 15 residues. The germline CDR1 and CDR2 sequences are LNHNV and YYDKDF (reference sequence). Trimming took off 0 bases at V and 7 bases at J, with 15 bases between the two ends. As DNA, the CDR3 is TGTGCCACCAGCAGAGATTTAGGCGGACAGCGTGAAGCTTTCTTT. It is translated as CATSRDLGGQREAFF.

The CDR3 DNA sequence: TGTGCCAGCAGCCAAGATTCAGGGGGTCTTGGAAACACCATATATTTT. Protein sequence: CASSQDSGGLGNTIYF. The chain uses TRBV4-2 and TRBJ1-3; the match to TRBD1 covers 7 bases. This CDR3 is 16 amino acids long. V dropped 0 bases and J dropped 3; count of bases not matched to a gene: 5. Germline V gene sequence: CDR1 LGHNA, CDR2 YNFKEQ.

The chain combines TRBV28 with TRBJ1-3; a weak D match, TRBD1 (5 bases). Germline assignment: CDR1 MDHEN and CDR2 SYDVKM. The CDR3 contains 16 residues. With 5 bases removed from V and 0 bases from J, the gap between germline ends came to 14 bases. In DNA form, the CDR3 reads TGTGCCAGCAGTCAACAGGACACGCTCTCTGGAAACACCATATATTTT. As protein: CASSQQDTLSGNTIYF.

The chain employs TRBV6-2 or TRBV6-3 and TRBJ1-3, with a weak D call TRBD1 (6 bases). CDR3 size: 18 residues. Trimming pared 2 bases from V and 0 bases from J, leaving 17 bases between. Germline CDR1 and CDR2: MNHEY and SVGEGT. In nucleotides, the CDR3 is TGTGCCAGCAGTTACCCCTCCTATCGGGACACCTCTGGAAACACCATATATTTT. Protein sequence: CASSYPSYRDTSGNTIYF.

This rearrangement joins TRBV10-2 to TRBJ1-2; the D is unclear. Between the trimmed V and J ends, which lost 2 bases and 8 bases, there was a span of 12 bases. Germline V gives CDR1 WSHSY, CDR2 SAAADI. The CDR3 contains 13 residues. CDR3: CASSEGGIRGYTF. The CDR3 bases are TGCGCCAGCAGTGAGGGAGGGATTCGCGGCTACACCTTC.

V gene TRBV19 combines with J gene TRBJ2-2; TRBD2 matches 14 bases. The CDR3 contains 17 residues. V was clipped by 2 bases and J by 8 bases; unmatched bases: 7. Germline loops: CDR1 LNHDA, CDR2 SQIVND (reference sequence). DNA of the CDR3: TGTGCCAGTAGTATAAGGACTAGCGGGGGGCCTGAAGGGGAGCTGTTTTTT. Protein: CASSIRTSGGPEGELFF.

The chain is built from TRBV20-1 and TRBJ1-2; no clear D gene. V was cut by 8 bases and J by 5 bases, with 12 bases left in between. This CDR3 is 11 amino acids long. CDR1 and CDR2 from the germline V gene are DFQATT and SNEGSKA (reference sequence). As DNA, the CDR3 is TGCAGTTACGTTGAGGGATATGGCTACACCTTC. Residues: CSYVEGYGYTF.

The chain couples TRBV3-1 (or the pseudogene TRBV3-2) to TRBJ2-5; tentatively, D is TRBD2 (6 bases). The CDR3 extends over 15 amino acids. Germline V gene data show CDR1 as LGHDT and CDR2 as YNNKEL (reference sequence). V was cut by 4 bases and J by 0 bases, with 12 bases left in between. CDR3: CASSRSGGYQETQYF. DNA of the CDR3: TGTGCCAGCAGCCGAAGTGGGGGGTACCAAGAGACCCAGTACTTC.

The V and J genes are TRBV4-1 and TRBJ1-4; TRBD1 aligns across 7 bases. CDR1 and CDR2 from the germline V gene are MGHRA and YSYEKL. After removal of 0 bases from V and 4 bases from J, the junction contained 5 bases not matched to a gene. The CDR3 has 16 amino acids. The CDR3 spells CASSQDGGTDNEKLFF. The CDR3 DNA follows: TGCGCCAGCAGCCAAGATGGCGGGACAGATAATGAAAAACTGTTTTTT.

The CDR3 region has the DNA TGTGCCAGCAGCCTTCTCAGGGCGATAATGAACACTGAAGCTTTCTTT. It codes for CASSLLRAIMNTEAFF. The chain links TRBV6-2 or TRBV6-3 to TRBJ1-1; D might be TRBD1 (5 bases). The CDR3 consists of 16 residues. Germline loops: CDR1 MNHEY, CDR2 SVGEGT. V was cut by 6 bases and J by 0 bases, with 17 bases left in between.

The count of this clone is one. The CDR3 nucleotides read TGTGCCAGCAGGCAGGGGCAGAACCCCTACGAGCAGTACTTC. This codes for CASRQGQNPYEQYF. V and J are TRBV6-5 and TRBJ2-7; TRBD1 is a possible D gene (6 bases). Germline values: CDR1 MNHEY, CDR2 SVGAGI. This CDR3 contains 14 residues. V lost 6 bases and J lost 2, with 14 bases in between.

This clone was counted a few times. The chain joins TRBV6-4 to TRBJ1-2; a weak D match, TRBD1 (6 bases). V lost 4 bases and J lost 4, with 13 bases in between. The CDR3 has 14 residues. The germline gives CDR1 MRHNA, CDR2 SNTAGT. In nucleotides, the CDR3 is TGTGCCAGCAGTGCGGCAGGGGAGGGCTATGGCTACACCTTC. Protein sequence: CASSAAGEGYGYTF.

This chain connects TRBV7-9 to TRBJ1-1; D gene uncertain. The CDR3 totals 12 residues. CDR1 and CDR2 (germline): SEHNR, FQNEAQ (reference sequence). With 7 bases removed from V and 6 bases from J, the gap between germline ends came to 12 bases. CDR3: CASTSVLPEAFF. The CDR3, as DNA: TGTGCCAGCACGTCAGTTCTCCCTGAAGCTTTCTTT.

The chain joins TRBV5-5 to TRBJ2-1; the match to TRBD2 covers 8 bases. This CDR3 has 15 residues. CDR1 and CDR2 (germline): SGHKS, YYEKEE (reference sequence). The J segment lost 6 bases and the V segment lost 1 base, leaving 6 bases of the junction unmatched. Here the CDR3 DNA reads TGTGCCAGCAGCTTGTATGCTGCGGGGGGCAATGAGCAGTTCTTC. Encoded protein: CASSLYAAGGNEQFF.

This clone was observed a few times. The J gene is TRBJ1-1, the V gene TRBV11-2, with no clear D. The CDR3 is 12 amino acids. V was cut by 10 bases and J by 2 bases, with 11 bases left in between. Germline lookup yields CDR1 SGHAT and CDR2 FQNNGV. The DNA for the CDR3 is TGTGCCATCGGCCCGGGAAACACTGAAGCTTTCTTT. Translated, it gives CAIGPGNTEAFF.

The chain carries TRBV5-1 and TRBJ1-4, with a tentative D call TRBD1 (5 bases). Trimming stripped 0 bases from V and 1 base from J, with 7 bases between. The CDR3 has 15 residues. Germline assignment: CDR1 SGHRS and CDR2 YFSETQ. This CDR3 is CASSLVGQTNEKLFF. The CDR3 DNA reads as TGCGCCAGCAGCTTGGTGGGGCAAACTAATGAAAAACTGTTTTTT.

The chain combines TRBV28 with TRBJ1-1, with D unresolved. In germline, CDR1 is MDHEN, CDR2 SYDVKM. The CDR3 consists of 14 residues. V was pared by 4 bases and J by 5 bases, with 14 bases between. The DNA of the CDR3 is TGTGCCAGCAGTTCCGGGTCCCTGGGTACTGAAGCTTTCTTT. As protein: CASSSGSLGTEAFF.

For the CDR3, the DNA is TGTGCCAGCAGCCAAGCCAGGGTGGGCGAAAAACTGTTTTTT. This codes for CASSQARVGEKLFF. The V call is TRBV14, the J call TRBJ1-4; D may be TRBD1 (5 bases). Germline V lookup: CDR1 SGHDN, CDR2 FVKESK. This CDR3 contains 14 residues. Deletions cut 1 base from V and 8 bases from J, with 11 bases between.

The rearrangement joins TRBV7-9 to TRBJ1-5; 10 bases line up with TRBD1. Trimming took 5 bases from V and 2 from J; bases not matched to a gene: 3. The CDR3 contains 15 residues. Germline V gene data show CDR1 as SEHNR and CDR2 as FQNEAQ (reference sequence). DNA for the CDR3: TGTGCCAGCAGCCACGGACAGGGGGGCAATCAGCCCCAGCATTTT. The encoded protein is CASSHGQGGNQPQHF. Filled out from reference TRBV7-9 and TRBJ1-5, the complete variable domain reads DTGVSQNPRHKITKRGQNVTFRCDPISEHNRLYWYRQTLGQGPEFLTYFQNEAQLEKSRLLSDRFSAERPKGSFSTLEIQRTEQGDSAMYLCASSHGQGGNQPQHFGDGTRLSIL.

The chain uses TRBV29-1 and TRBJ2-1; D is ambiguous. V was shortened by 0 bases and J by 6 bases, with 12 bases between the two germline ends. Per the germline V gene, CDR1 is SQVTM and CDR2 is ANQGSEA. The length of the CDR3 is 14 residues. This CDR3 reads CSVEEPHGSNEQFF. The CDR3 coding sequence is TGCAGCGTTGAAGAACCCCACGGGTCCAATGAGCAGTTCTTC.